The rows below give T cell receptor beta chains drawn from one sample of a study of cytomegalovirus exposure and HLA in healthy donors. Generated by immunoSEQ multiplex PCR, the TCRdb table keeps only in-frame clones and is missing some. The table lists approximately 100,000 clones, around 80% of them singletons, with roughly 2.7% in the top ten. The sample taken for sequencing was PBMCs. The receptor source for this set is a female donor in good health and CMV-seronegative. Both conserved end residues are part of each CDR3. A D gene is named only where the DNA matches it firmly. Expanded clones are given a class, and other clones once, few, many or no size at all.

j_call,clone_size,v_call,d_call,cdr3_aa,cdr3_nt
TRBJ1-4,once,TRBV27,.,CASSFAEDNEKLFF,TGTGCCAGCAGTTTTGCGGAAGATAATGAAAAACTGTTTTTT
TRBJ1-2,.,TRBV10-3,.,CAIRYTEAVWGYTF,TGTGCCATCAGATACACGGAAGCGGTGTGGGGCTACACCTTC
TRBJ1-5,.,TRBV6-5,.,CASRKGQRDQPQHF,TGTGCCAGCAGGAAGGGACAACGGGATCAGCCCCAGCATTTT
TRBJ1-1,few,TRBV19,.,CASSPPGDTEAFF,TGTGCCAGTAGTCCCCCGGGGGACACTGAAGCTTTCTTT
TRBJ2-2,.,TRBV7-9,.,CATQTGELFF,TGTGCCACCCAAACCGGGGAGCTGTTTTTT
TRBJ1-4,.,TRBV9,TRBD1,CASSPRPMRDRVGATNEKLFF,TGTGCCAGCAGCCCGAGACCCATGCGGGACAGGGTGGGGGCAACTAATGAAAAACTGTTTTTT
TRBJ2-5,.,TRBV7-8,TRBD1,CASGRGPEETQYF,TGTGCCAGCGGCAGGGGGCCGGAGGAGACCCAGTACTTC
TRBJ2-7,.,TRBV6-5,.,CASGRAGAYEQYF,TGTGCCAGCGGGAGGGCAGGGGCCTACGAGCAGTACTTC
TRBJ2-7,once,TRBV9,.,CASSEGGEAYEQYF,TGTGCCAGCAGCGAGGGGGGGGAAGCCTACGAGCAGTACTTC
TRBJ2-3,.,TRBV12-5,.,CASGLAGNLNTQYF,TGTGCTAGTGGTTTGGCCGGGAATCTGAATACGCAGTATTTT
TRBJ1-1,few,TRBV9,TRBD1,CASSGQDRITTEAFF,TGTGCCAGCAGCGGTCAGGACAGGATAACGACTGAAGCTTTCTTT
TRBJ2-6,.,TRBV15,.,CATSRRRVSQGSGANVLTF,TGTGCCACCAGCAGACGGAGAGTTAGTCAGGGTTCTGGGGCCAACGTCCTGACTTTC
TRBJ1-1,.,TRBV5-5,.,CASSLGPVNTEAFF,TGTGCCAGCAGCTTGGGTCCGGTGAACACTGAAGCTTTCTTT
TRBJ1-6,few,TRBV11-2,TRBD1,CASSLLGGKTGGVSSPLHF,TGTGCCAGCAGCTTATTAGGGGGGAAGACAGGGGGCGTGAGTTCACCCCTCCACTTT
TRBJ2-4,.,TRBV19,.,CASSIDISYVAKNIQYF,TGTGCCAGTAGTATAGACATCTCCTATGTAGCCAAAAACATTCAGTACTTC
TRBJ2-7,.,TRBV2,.,CASRGPGLSPYEQYF,TGTGCCAGCAGGGGGCCCGGGCTTTCCCCCTACGAGCAGTACTTC
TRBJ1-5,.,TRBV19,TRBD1,CASWDRGVQPQHF,TGTGCCAGTTGGGACAGGGGAGTCCAGCCCCAGCATTTT
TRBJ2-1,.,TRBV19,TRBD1,CASLDWGQGQQFF,TGTGCCAGCCTCGACTGGGGACAGGGCCAGCAGTTCTTC
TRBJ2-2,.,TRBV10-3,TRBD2,CAISPTGGAMNTGELFF,TGTGCCATCAGTCCCACGGGAGGGGCCATGAACACCGGGGAGCTGTTTTTT
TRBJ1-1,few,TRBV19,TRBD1,CASRGTGYLEAFF,TGTGCCAGTAGGGGGACAGGGTACCTAGAAGCTTTCTTT
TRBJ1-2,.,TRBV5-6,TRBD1,CASSSGTGVSRGYTF,TGTGCCAGCAGCTCCGGGACAGGGGTGTCTCGTGGCTACACCTTC
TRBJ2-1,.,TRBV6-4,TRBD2,CASSQTSGGANEQFF,TGTGCCAGCAGCCAAACTAGCGGGGGGGCCAATGAGCAGTTCTTC
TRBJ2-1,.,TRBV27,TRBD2,CASSQSGGNNEQFF,TGTGCCAGCTCCCAGAGCGGGGGGAACAATGAGCAGTTCTTC
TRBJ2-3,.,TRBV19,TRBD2,CASSIRTSSTDTQYF,TGTGCCAGTAGTATAAGGACTAGCAGCACAGATACGCAGTATTTT
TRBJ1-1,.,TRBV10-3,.,CAISEARLNTEAFF,TGTGCCATCAGTGAGGCCCGGTTGAACACTGAAGCTTTCTTT
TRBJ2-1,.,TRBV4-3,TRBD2,CASSQGRTSGGLHEQFF,TGCGCCAGCAGCCAAGGAAGGACTAGCGGGGGGCTCCATGAGCAGTTCTTC
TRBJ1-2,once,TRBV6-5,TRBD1,CASSRQGNGYTF,TGTGCCAGCAGTCGACAGGGTAATGGCTACACCTTC
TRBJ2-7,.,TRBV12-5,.,CASGLPRGGAYEQYF,TGTGCTAGTGGTTTGCCCCGGGGCGGGGCCTACGAGCAGTACTTC
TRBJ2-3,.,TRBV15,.,CATSKKGSTDTQYF,TGTGCCACCAGCAAGAAGGGGAGCACAGATACGCAGTATTTT
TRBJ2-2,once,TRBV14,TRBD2,CASSQNPSGGRVFF,TGTGCCAGCAGCCAAAATCCTAGCGGGGGGCGAGTGTTTTTT
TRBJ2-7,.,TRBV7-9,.,CSSSLDIYEQYF,TGTTCCAGCAGCTTAGACATCTACGAGCAGTACTTC
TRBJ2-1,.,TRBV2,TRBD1,CASSERTGEDEQFF,TGTGCCAGCAGTGAACGGACAGGGGAGGATGAGCAGTTCTTC
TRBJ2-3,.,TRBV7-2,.,CASSLGSSVGADTQYF,TGTGCCAGCAGCTTAGGATCCAGCGTCGGCGCAGATACGCAGTATTTT
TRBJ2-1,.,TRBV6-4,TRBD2,CASTPSASGGANEQFF,TGTGCCAGCACCCCAAGTGCTAGCGGGGGGGCAAATGAGCAGTTCTTC
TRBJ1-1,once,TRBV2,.,CASSELGVNTEAFF,TGTGCCAGCAGTGAATTGGGAGTGAACACTGAAGCTTTCTTT
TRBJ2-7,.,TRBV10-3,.,CAIDRVSSYEQYF,TGTGCCATCGACAGAGTCAGCTCCTACGAGCAGTACTTC
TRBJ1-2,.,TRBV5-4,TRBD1,CASSWGQGQANYGYTF,TGTGCCAGCAGCTGGGGACAGGGGCAAGCTAACTATGGCTACACCTTC
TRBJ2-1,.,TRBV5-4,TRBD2,CASSLGGLAGEQFF,TGTGCCAGCAGCTTGGGGGGACTAGCTGGTGAGCAGTTCTTC
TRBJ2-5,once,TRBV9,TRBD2,CASSASGLKETQYF,TGTGCCAGCAGCGCGTCGGGACTAAAAGAGACCCAGTACTTC
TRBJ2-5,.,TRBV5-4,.,CASSLAAETQYF,TGTGCCAGCAGCTTGGCTGCGGAGACCCAGTACTTC
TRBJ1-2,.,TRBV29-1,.,CSVAGGPAYGYTF,TGCAGCGTTGCTGGGGGCCCCGCCTATGGCTACACCTTC
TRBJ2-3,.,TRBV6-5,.,CASRRGNTQYF,TGTGCCAGCAGACGAGGGAATACGCAGTATTTT
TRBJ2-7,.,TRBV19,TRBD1,CASSMGTGVSSYEQYF,TGTGCCAGTAGTATGGGCACAGGGGTAAGCTCCTACGAGCAGTACTTC
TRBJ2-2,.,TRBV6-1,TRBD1,CASTPQGSAELFF,TGTGCCAGCACCCCACAGGGGTCGGCGGAGCTGTTTTTT
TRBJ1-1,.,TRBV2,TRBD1,CASSEAGQVEAFF,TGTGCCAGCAGTGAAGCAGGACAGGTCGAAGCTTTCTTT
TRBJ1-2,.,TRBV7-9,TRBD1,CSSEQGAWGYTF,TGTTCCAGCGAACAGGGGGCATGGGGCTACACCTTC
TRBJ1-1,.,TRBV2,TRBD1,CASSRDRGSAEAFF,TGTGCCAGCAGTCGGGACAGGGGTTCTGCTGAAGCTTTCTTT
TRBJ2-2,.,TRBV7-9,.,CASSPGVLSNTGELFF,TGTGCCAGCAGCCCCGGGGTGCTATCGAACACCGGGGAGCTGTTTTTT
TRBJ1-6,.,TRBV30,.,CAWSAGGDSPLHF,TGTGCCTGGAGTGCGGGGGGAGATTCACCCCTCCACTTT
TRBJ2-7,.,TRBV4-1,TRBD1,CASSQEQGARFRKYF,TGCGCCAGCAGCCAGGAACAGGGGGCGCGGTTTAGAAAGTACTTC
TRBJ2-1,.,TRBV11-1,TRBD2,CASSSGTSGNEQFF,TGTGCCAGCAGCTCCGGGACTAGCGGCAATGAGCAGTTCTTC
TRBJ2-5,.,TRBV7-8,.,CASSPGGLAGRETQYF,TGTGCCAGCAGCCCAGGGGGCCTAGCGGGGCGGGAGACCCAGTACTTC
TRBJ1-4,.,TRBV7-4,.,CASSLRARQITNPATNEKLFF,TGTGCCAGCAGCTTAAGGGCTAGACAGATTACCAACCCCGCAACTAATGAAAAACTGTTTTTT
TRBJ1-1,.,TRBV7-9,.,CASSLGGGAGDTEAFF,TGTGCCAGCAGCTTAGGTGGGGGCGCGGGGGACACTGAAGCTTTCTTT
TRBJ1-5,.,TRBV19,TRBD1,CASSSPRTGPQPQHF,TGTGCCAGTAGTTCCCCCCGGACAGGGCCTCAGCCCCAGCATTTT
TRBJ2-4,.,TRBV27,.,CASSLGRGFAKNIQYF,TGTGCCAGCTCCCTCGGCAGGGGTTTTGCCAAAAACATTCAGTACTTC
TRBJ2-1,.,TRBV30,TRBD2,CAWSAGTRYNEQFF,TGTGCCTGGAGCGCCGGGACTAGATACAATGAGCAGTTCTTC
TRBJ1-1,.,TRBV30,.,CAWSVAGGNTEAFF,TGTGCCTGGAGTGTTGCGGGGGGAAACACTGAAGCTTTCTTT
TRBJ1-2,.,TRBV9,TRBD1,CASSVGRQGHNYGYTF,TGTGCCAGCAGCGTAGGGCGACAGGGACATAACTATGGCTACACCTTC
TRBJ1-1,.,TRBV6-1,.,CASKLMTAMNTEAFF,TGTGCCAGCAAGCTAATGACAGCAATGAACACTGAAGCTTTCTTT